The clone carrying this TCR beta chain was counted only a few times. The assay was immunoSEQ multiplex PCR, and TCRdb's table has in-frame clones only and misses some. The sample records 70,000 to 100,000 clones, 88% being singletons. This CDR3 contains 15 residues. With V trimmed by 0 bases and J by 5 bases, 5 bases remained unmatched. CDR1 and CDR2 from the germline V gene are SGHTS and YDEGEE. The data were obtained in a study of identifying expanded T cells in peripheral blood. The chain combines TRBV5-8 with TRBJ2-5, with 9 bases fitting TRBD1. Source material: blood. This sequence was found in a person aged 18 to 70 in good health. Written as DNA, the CDR3 is TGTGCCAGCAGCTTGGCGGGACAGGGCCAGGAGACCCAGTACTTC. This translates into CASSLAGQGQETQYF.